The 11 T cell receptor beta chains listed next were all sequenced from one sample in a study of blood T cell repertoires in COVID-19. Profiling relied on immunoSEQ multiplex PCR, and the TCRdb table lists in-frame clones only, not all of them. The table includes under 30,000 clones, approximately 94% detected once. Sequences were obtained from peripheral blood. These receptors all come from a woman between 45 and 60 years old with active COVID-19.

V is TRBV5-4 and J is TRBJ2-2, with 16 bases that match TRBD2. The CDR3 is made up of 18 amino acids. V lost 1 base and J lost 7; bases outside the gene matches: 7. Germline loops: CDR1 SGHNT, CDR2 YYREEE (reference sequence). The CDR3 sequence: CASSLPGLAGGPGGELFF. The CDR3 nucleotides read TGTGCCAGCAGCTTGCCGGGACTAGCGGGAGGGCCCGGCGGGGAGCTGTTTTTT.

CDR3 sequence: CASSLDLLGGGTEAFF. Here the CDR3 DNA reads TGTGCCAGCAGCTTAGATCTTCTCGGGGGGGGAACTGAAGCTTTCTTT. V is TRBV11-2 and J is TRBJ1-1; tentative D call: TRBD1 (5 bases). CDR3 length: 16 amino acids. V was trimmed by 0 bases and J by 5 bases, leaving 16 bases between them. From germline, CDR1 is SGHAT and CDR2 FQNNGV.

The chain combines TRBV19 with TRBJ2-3; D might be TRBD2 (5 bases). This CDR3 is 16 amino acids long. Between the trimmed V and J ends, which lost 4 bases and 7 bases, there was a span of 21 bases. The germline gives CDR1 LNHDA, CDR2 SQIVND (reference sequence). CDR3 nucleotide sequence: TGTGCCAGTAGTAGCGGACTCCTCACACCACAGAATACGCAGTATTTT. Protein sequence: CASSSGLLTPQNTQYF.

The chain recombines TRBV6-5 with TRBJ1-1, with TRBD1 as a possible D gene (6 bases). Germline V lookup: CDR1 MNHEY, CDR2 SVGAGI. Between the trimmed V and J ends, which lost 3 bases and 5 bases, there was a span of 13 bases. The CDR3 runs to 14 residues. CDR3 DNA sequence: TGTGCCAGCAGTTATACCGGGGGGGCTACTGAAGCTTTCTTT. Protein product: CASSYTGGATEAFF.

J is TRBJ2-7 and V is TRBV2; 8 bases align to TRBD1. Germline loops: CDR1 SNHLY, CDR2 FYNNEI. The CDR3 loop spans 17 amino acids. V shed 7 bases, J shed 1 base, and the junction held 15 bases outside the gene matches. In DNA, the CDR3 is TGTGCCAGCATGGGGGAGACAGGGGCGCCATTTTCCTACGAGCAGTACGTC. It yields the protein CASMGETGAPFSYEQYV.

The genes are TRBV5-1 and TRBJ2-7, with D perhaps matching TRBD2 (6 bases). The CDR3 has 12 amino acids. Germline V gene lookup returns CDR1 SGHRS and CDR2 YFSETQ. V was shortened by 3 bases and J by 3 bases, with 7 bases between the two germline ends. CDR3 amino acids: CASSSGVYEQYF. CDR3 sequence (DNA): TGCGCCAGCAGCTCGGGGGTCTACGAGCAGTACTTC.

The gene calls are TRBV7-2 and TRBJ2-2; a weak D match, TRBD1 (6 bases). Germline V CDR1 and CDR2: SGHTA, FQGNSA. This CDR3 is built from 14 residues. V was trimmed by 4 bases and J by 2 bases, leaving 8 bases between them. The CDR3: CASSSDSNTGELFF. CDR3 bases: TGTGCCAGCAGCTCGGACAGCAACACCGGGGAGCTGTTTTTT.

This chain links TRBV28 with TRBJ2-5; perhaps TRBD2 as D (6 bases). V dropped 4 bases and J dropped 5 bases, with 20 bases sitting between them. The germline V gene has CDR1 MDHEN and CDR2 SYDVKM. The CDR3 is 16 amino acids. The CDR3 sequence is CASSWRPRGGGETQYF. In DNA, the CDR3 is TGTGCCAGCAGTTGGCGTCCGAGGGGAGGTGGCGAGACCCAGTACTTC.

The gene calls are TRBV6-2 or TRBV6-3 and TRBJ2-1; D not resolved. The CDR3 sequence is 14 residues long. Germline CDR1 is MNHEY and CDR2 is SVGEGT. V was clipped by 5 bases and J by 6 bases, with 14 bases between them. In DNA form, the CDR3 reads TGTGCCAGCAGTCAACAGATTATTACCAATGAGCAGTTCTTC. The encoded protein is CASSQQIITNEQFF.

The chain couples TRBV7-3 to TRBJ1-1; 11 bases are shared with TRBD1. This CDR3 region has 14 residues. With V trimmed by 4 bases and J by 4 bases, 2 bases remained unmatched. Germline lookup yields CDR1 SGHTA and CDR2 FQGTGA. The CDR3 loop reads CASSSGTGGTEAFF. The CDR3 DNA follows: TGTGCCAGCAGCTCCGGGACAGGGGGCACTGAAGCTTTCTTT.

This chain connects TRBV27 to TRBJ2-7; a weak D match, TRBD2 (6 bases). The CDR3 sequence is 13 residues long. Germline V gene sequence: CDR1 MNHEY, CDR2 SMNVEV (reference sequence). The V end was cut by 5 bases, the J end by 1 base, with 9 bases between. CDR3 sequence reads: CASSRGDSYEQYF. Written as DNA, the CDR3 is TGTGCCAGCAGTCGCGGGGATTCCTACGAGCAGTACTTC.